This T cell receptor beta chain was identified in a study of blood T cells in healthy people across ages. Then a second PCR, running about 6 to 11 cycles, was carried out with a sample-barcoded 5' primer and a J-beta primer mix. One entry per CDR3 protein, called by TCRdb with MiXCR from the 5' RACE reads. The sample has 750,000 or so distinct CDR3 sequences, 25% seen once. V was cut by 7 bases and J by 5 bases, with 20 bases left in between. This CDR3 region has 14 residues. Germline V gives CDR1 SQVTM, CDR2 ANQGSEA. The same sample was also used in a study of T cells of mothers and their children.

The sequence derives from a boy under 18 in good health. The chain has TRBV29-1 and TRBJ1-1, with D perhaps TRBD1 (6 bases). The source material was blood. The CDR3: CSARTAATSTEAFF. In DNA, the CDR3 is TGCAGCGCTAGGACAGCTGCTACGAGTACTGAAGCTTTCTTT.